Each of the 10 T cell receptor beta chains below was sequenced from the same sample in a study of tumor-infiltrating lymphocytes in localized non-small cell lung cancer. Libraries were prepared by immunoSEQ multiplex PCR; TCRdb keeps only in-frame clonotypes and omits some of them. The sample yields 20,000 to 25,000 clones, approximately 71% seen once. The source material was lung tumor tissue. The receptor source for this set is a human donor with non-small cell lung cancer.

The V call is TRBV5-1, the J call TRBJ2-1, with 14 bases fitting TRBD2. The CDR3 extends over 14 amino acids. Per the germline V gene, CDR1 is SGHRS and CDR2 is YFSETQ. The J segment lost 6 bases and the V segment lost 7 bases, leaving 3 bases of the junction unmatched. The CDR3: CASGGTSGSNEQFF. The DNA of the CDR3 is TGCGCCAGCGGAGGGACTAGCGGGAGCAATGAGCAGTTCTTC. The full variable domain, completed using reference TRBV5-1 and TRBJ2-1, is KAGVTQTPRYLIKTRGQQVTLSCSPISGHRSVSWYQQTPGQGLQFLFEYFSETQRNKGNFPGRFSGRQFSNSRSEMNVSTLELGDSALYLCASGGTSGSNEQFFGPGTRLTVL.

Written as DNA, the CDR3 is TGTGCCAGCAGTATCCCGGACTACCCTCAAGAGACCCAGTACTTC. Its protein product is CASSIPDYPQETQYF. This rearrangement joins TRBV5-6 to TRBJ2-5; tentatively, D is TRBD2 (6 bases). The CDR3 extends over 15 amino acids. Germline assignment: CDR1 SGHDT and CDR2 YYEEEE. V shed 5 bases and J shed 2 bases, with 16 bases lying between them.

The rearrangement uses TRBV10-3 and TRBJ2-2; TRBD2 matches 12 bases. Per germline, CDR1 ENHRY and CDR2 SYGVKD. V trimming: 6 bases; J trimming: 3 bases; junction bases outside the gene matches: 5. This CDR3 contains 16 residues. CDR3 protein: CAISGRLAGDTGELFF. The CDR3 DNA reads as TGTGCCATCAGCGGACGACTAGCGGGAGACACCGGGGAGCTGTTTTTT.

The chain is built from TRBV28 and TRBJ1-2; 8 bases map to TRBD1. The CDR3 consists of 14 residues. Germline CDR1 MDHEN, CDR2 SYDVKM. Germline trimming cut 10 bases from V and 1 base from J; bases unmatched to any gene: 8. The CDR3 region has the DNA TGTGCCATCAGGACAGGGACGGTTAACTATGGCTACACCTTC. Protein: CAIRTGTVNYGYTF.

The J gene is TRBJ1-3, the V gene TRBV5-1; D is ambiguous. This CDR3 is built from 14 residues. CDR1 is SGHRS, CDR2 YFSETQ, per germline. Trimming took 0 bases from V and 4 from J, leaving 8 bases between them. The CDR3 DNA reads TGCGCCAGCAGCTTGGGAGCGGTGGGAAACACCATATATTTT. Protein product: CASSLGAVGNTIYF.

Only a few counts were recorded for this clone. The chain employs TRBV19 and TRBJ2-3, with TRBD1 as a possible D gene (6 bases). The germline V and J ends were trimmed by 10 bases and 2 bases, with 16 bases remaining between them. Germline V CDR1 and CDR2: LNHDA, SQIVND (reference sequence). CDR3 size: 14 residues. The CDR3 spells CATRDRRLTDTQYF. In DNA form, the CDR3 reads TGTGCCACTAGAGACAGGAGACTCACAGATACGCAGTATTTT.

This clone is a singleton in its sample. The rearrangement joins TRBV7-2 to TRBJ2-3; no clear D. The CDR3 totals 19 residues. V dropped 1 base and J dropped 3 bases, with 23 bases sitting between them. CDR1 is SGHTA, CDR2 FQGNSA, per germline. This CDR3 is CASSLGPGVARPLTDTQYF. The CDR3 nucleotides read TGTGCCAGCAGCTTAGGGCCAGGTGTGGCTAGGCCTTTAACAGATACGCAGTATTTT.

This clone was detected only a few times. V and J are TRBV28 and TRBJ2-7, with a possible D match to TRBD2 (6 bases). The CDR3 totals 11 residues. V was pared by 5 bases and J by 9 bases, with 11 bases between. Germline lookup yields CDR1 MDHEN and CDR2 SYDVKM. The CDR3 region has the DNA TGTGCCAGCAGTCTTAGGGGAGGGCAGTACTTC. Amino acid sequence: CASSLRGGQYF. The whole variable domain, remainder taken from reference TRBV28 and TRBJ2-7, is DVKVTQSSRYLVKRTGEKVFLECVQDMDHENMFWYRQDPGLGLRLIYFSYDVKMKEKGDIPEGYSVSREKKERFSLILESASTNQTSMYLCASSLRGGQYFGPGTRLTVT.

This chain uses TRBV28 with TRBJ2-7; 11 bases are shared with TRBD1. Germline CDR1 MDHEN, CDR2 SYDVKM. The CDR3 runs 14 residues. V lost 8 bases, J lost 2 bases, and 5 bases stayed unmatched. The CDR3 spells CASLGTGGAYEQYF. CDR3 nucleotides: TGTGCCAGCTTAGGGACAGGGGGGGCCTACGAGCAGTACTTC.

The chain links TRBV4-3 to TRBJ2-2; tentatively, D is TRBD1 (5 bases). This CDR3 region has 16 residues. Germline CDR1 is LGHNA and CDR2 is YSLEER. V was clipped by 2 bases and J by 3 bases, with 13 bases between them. The CDR3 DNA reads as TGCGCCAGCAGCCAAATTCAGGGAAGGGACACCGGGGAGCTGTTTTTT. This encodes CASSQIQGRDTGELFF.